This TCR beta chain was sequenced for a study of CD8+ T cells in alopecia areata. For the study at large: The authors grafted skin from roughly 6-12-month-old C3H/HeJ donors with spontaneous alopecia onto 7-10-week-old female C3H/HeJ mice.

Following extraction, RNA underwent reverse transcription to cDNA, which served as the sequencing template. TCRdb's copy holds only in-frame clones and misses some; the assay was immunoSEQ multiplex PCR. The counts give about 270,000 clones, none of them seen only once; 1.2% is held by the top ten. Markers including CD4, CD8alpha, NKG2D and NKG2ACE guided sorting of pooled cutaneous lymph node cells. This clone has just a few counts. The genes are named according to mouse. The CDR3 end lies 3 residues beyond the end of the read and is filled in from the germline J gene. V lost 0 bases, J lost 5 bases, and 3 bases stayed unmatched. This CDR3 has 16 residues. Germline CDR1 and CDR2: LGHNA and YNLKQL (reference sequence).

The TCR sequence derives from a C3H/HeJ mouse with alopecia areata. Strain haplotype (MHC): H2-k. The sequenced material came from CD4+ T cells sorted from a lymph node. This sequence joins TRBV5 and TRBJ1-6; 8 nucleotides match TRBD1. TRBJ1-6 is designated an ORF whose function remains uncertain. The CDR3 spells CASSQEGTGNNSPLYF. The CDR3 bases that were read are TGTGCCAGCAGCCAAGAAGGGACAGGTAATAATTCGCCC.